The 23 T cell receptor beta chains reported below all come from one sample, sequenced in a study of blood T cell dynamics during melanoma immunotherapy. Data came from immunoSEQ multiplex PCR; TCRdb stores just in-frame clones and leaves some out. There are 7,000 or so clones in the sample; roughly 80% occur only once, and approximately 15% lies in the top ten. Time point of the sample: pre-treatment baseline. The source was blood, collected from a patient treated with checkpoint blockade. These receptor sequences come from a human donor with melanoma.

CDR3 sequence: CASSLPGTNEQYF. As DNA, the CDR3 is TGTGCCAGCAGCTTACCCGGGACAAACGAGCAGTACTTC. The gene calls are TRBV7-8 and TRBJ2-7; D might be TRBD1 (6 bases). The V and J ends lost 2 bases and 5 bases respectively, with 10 bases between them. Germline V gene data show CDR1 as SGHVS and CDR2 as FQNEAQ. The CDR3 consists of 13 residues.

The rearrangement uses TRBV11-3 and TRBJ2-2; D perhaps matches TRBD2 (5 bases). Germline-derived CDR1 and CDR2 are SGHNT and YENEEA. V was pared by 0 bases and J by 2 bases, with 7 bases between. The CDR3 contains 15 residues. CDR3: CASSLEGLNTGELFF. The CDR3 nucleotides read TGTGCCAGCAGCTTAGAAGGACTTAACACCGGGGAGCTGTTTTTT.

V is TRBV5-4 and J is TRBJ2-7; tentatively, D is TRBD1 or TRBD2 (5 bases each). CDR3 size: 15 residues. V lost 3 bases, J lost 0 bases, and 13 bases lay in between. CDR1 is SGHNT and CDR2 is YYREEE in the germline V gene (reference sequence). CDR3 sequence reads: CASSSPGASSYEQYF. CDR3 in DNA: TGTGCCAGCAGCTCCCCCGGGGCAAGCTCCTACGAGCAGTACTTC.

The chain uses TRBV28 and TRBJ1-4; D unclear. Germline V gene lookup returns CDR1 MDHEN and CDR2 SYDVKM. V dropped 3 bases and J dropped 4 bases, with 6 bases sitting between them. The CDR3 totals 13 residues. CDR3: CASSFLSNEKLFF. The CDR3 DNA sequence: TGTGCCAGCAGTTTTCTAAGTAATGAAAAACTGTTTTTT. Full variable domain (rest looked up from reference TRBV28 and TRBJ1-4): DVKVTQSSRYLVKRTGEKVFLECVQDMDHENMFWYRQDPGLGLRLIYFSYDVKMKEKGDIPEGYSVSREKKERFSLILESASTNQTSMYLCASSFLSNEKLFFGSGTQLSVL.

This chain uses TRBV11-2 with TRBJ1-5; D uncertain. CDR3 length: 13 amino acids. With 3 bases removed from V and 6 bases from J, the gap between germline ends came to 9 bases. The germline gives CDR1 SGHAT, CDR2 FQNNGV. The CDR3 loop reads CASSFAEAQPQHF. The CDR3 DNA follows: TGTGCCAGCAGCTTTGCAGAGGCTCAGCCCCAGCATTTT.

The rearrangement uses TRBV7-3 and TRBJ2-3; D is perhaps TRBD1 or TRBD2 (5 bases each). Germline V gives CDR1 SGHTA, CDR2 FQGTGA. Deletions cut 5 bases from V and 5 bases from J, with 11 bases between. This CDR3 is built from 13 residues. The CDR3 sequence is CASSDSGGDTQYF. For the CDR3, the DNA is TGTGCCAGCAGCGATAGTGGGGGAGATACGCAGTATTTT.

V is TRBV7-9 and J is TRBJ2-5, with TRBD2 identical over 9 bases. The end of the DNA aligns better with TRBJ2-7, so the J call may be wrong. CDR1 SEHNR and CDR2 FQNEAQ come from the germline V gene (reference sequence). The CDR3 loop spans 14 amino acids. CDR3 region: CASSAGTSLYEQYF. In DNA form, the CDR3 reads TGTGCCAGCAGCGCGGGGACTAGCCTCTACGAGCAGTACTTC.

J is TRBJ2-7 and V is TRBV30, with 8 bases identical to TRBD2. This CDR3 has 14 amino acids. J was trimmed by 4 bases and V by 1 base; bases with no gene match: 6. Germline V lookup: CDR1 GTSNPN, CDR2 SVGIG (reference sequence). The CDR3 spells CAWSAGTREYEQYF. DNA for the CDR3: TGTGCCTGGAGTGCCGGGACTAGGGAATACGAGCAGTACTTC.

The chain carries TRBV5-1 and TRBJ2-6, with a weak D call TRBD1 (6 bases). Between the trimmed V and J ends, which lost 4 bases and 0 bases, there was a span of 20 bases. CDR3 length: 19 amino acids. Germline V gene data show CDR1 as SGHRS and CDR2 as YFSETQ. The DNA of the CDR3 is TGCGCCAGCAGCGTCGACAGGTCGTACCAGAGCTCTGGGGCCAACGTCCTGACTTTC. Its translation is CASSVDRSYQSSGANVLTF.

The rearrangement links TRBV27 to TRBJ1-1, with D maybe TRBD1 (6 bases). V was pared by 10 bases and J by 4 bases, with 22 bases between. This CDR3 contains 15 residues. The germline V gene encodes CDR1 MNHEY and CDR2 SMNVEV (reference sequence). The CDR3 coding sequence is TGTGCCACCAATCCTGCGGGCAGGGGCGTCACTGAAGCTTTCTTT. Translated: CATNPAGRGVTEAFF.

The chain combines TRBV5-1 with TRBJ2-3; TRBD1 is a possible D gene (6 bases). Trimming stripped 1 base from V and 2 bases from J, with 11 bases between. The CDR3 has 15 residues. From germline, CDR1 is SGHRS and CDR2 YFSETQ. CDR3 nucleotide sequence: TGCGCCAGCAGCTTGCCCAGGGGAGACACAGATACGCAGTATTTT. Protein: CASSLPRGDTDTQYF.

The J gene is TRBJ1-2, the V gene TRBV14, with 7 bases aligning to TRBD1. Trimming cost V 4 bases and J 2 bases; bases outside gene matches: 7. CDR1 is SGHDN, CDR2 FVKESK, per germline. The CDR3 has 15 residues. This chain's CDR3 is CASSPTDRTNYGYTF. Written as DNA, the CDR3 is TGTGCCAGCAGCCCTACGGACAGGACGAACTATGGCTACACCTTC.

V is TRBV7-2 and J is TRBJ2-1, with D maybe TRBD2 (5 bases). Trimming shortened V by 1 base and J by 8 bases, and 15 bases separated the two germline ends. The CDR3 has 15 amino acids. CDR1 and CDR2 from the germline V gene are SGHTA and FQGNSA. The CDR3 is CASSLGGPRRDEQFF. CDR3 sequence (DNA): TGTGCCAGCAGCTTAGGAGGGCCCCGGCGGGATGAGCAGTTCTTC.

CDR3: CASSLFSGEGETQYF. In DNA form, the CDR3 reads TGCGCCAGCAGCTTGTTTTCAGGGGAGGGAGAGACCCAGTACTTC. The chain is built from TRBV5-1 and TRBJ2-5; tentative D call: TRBD2 (7 bases). Germline CDR1 SGHRS, CDR2 YFSETQ. The CDR3 is made up of 15 amino acids. Trimming shortened V by 1 base and J by 4 bases, and 14 bases separated the two germline ends.

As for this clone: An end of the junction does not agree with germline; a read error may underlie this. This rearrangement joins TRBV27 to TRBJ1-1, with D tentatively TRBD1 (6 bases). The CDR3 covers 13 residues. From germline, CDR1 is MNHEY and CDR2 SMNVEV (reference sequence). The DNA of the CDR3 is TGTGCCAGCAGTTTAGGGGGGCGTGCTCCTATTTTGTTT. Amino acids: CASSLGGRAPILF.

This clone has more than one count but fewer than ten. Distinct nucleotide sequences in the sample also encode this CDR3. The CDR3: CASSFGQGGEAFF. In nucleotides, the CDR3 is TGTGCCAGCAGCTTCGGACAGGGGGGGGAAGCTTTCTTT. The V gene is TRBV7-2, the J gene TRBJ1-1; TRBD1 agrees at 10 bases. Germline assignment: CDR1 SGHTA and CDR2 FQGNSA. V gave up 3 bases and J gave up 8 bases; unmatched junction bases: 3. The length of the CDR3 is 13 residues.

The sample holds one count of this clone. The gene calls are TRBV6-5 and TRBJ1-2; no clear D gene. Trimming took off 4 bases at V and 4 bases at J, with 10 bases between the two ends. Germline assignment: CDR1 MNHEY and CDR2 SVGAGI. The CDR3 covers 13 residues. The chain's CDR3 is CASSSGRSYGYTF. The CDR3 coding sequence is TGTGCCAGCAGTTCAGGTAGAAGCTATGGCTACACCTTC.

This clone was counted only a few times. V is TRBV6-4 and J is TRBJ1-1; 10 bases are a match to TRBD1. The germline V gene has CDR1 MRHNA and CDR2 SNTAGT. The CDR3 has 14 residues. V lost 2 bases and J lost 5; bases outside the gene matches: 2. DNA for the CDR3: TGTGCCAGCAGTGACCGGACAGGGGGGACTGAAGCTTTCTTT. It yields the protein CASSDRTGGTEAFF.

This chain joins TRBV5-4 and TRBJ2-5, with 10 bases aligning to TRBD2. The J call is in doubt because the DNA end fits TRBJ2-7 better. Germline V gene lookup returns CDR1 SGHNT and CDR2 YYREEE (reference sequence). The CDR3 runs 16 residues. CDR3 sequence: CASSNSSGRADYEQYF. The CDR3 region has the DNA TGTGCCAGCAGCAACTCAAGCGGGAGGGCCGACTACGAGCAGTACTTC.

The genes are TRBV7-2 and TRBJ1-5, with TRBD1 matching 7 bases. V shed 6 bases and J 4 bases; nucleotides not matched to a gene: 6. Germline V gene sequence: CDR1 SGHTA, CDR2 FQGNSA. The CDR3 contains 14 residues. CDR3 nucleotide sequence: TGTGCCAGCAGTTTCACAGGGGCGAATCAGCCCCAGCATTTT. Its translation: CASSFTGANQPQHF.

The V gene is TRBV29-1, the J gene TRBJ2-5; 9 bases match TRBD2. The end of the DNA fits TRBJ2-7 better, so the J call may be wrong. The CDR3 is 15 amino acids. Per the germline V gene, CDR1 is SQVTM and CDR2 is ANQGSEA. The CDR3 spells CSVPLASGISDEQYF. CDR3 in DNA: TGCAGCGTCCCCTTGGCTAGCGGGATCAGCGACGAGCAGTACTTC.

Here the CDR3 DNA reads TGTGCCAGCAGCTTAGATTACGAGCAGTACTTC. It translates to CASSLDYEQYF. This chain uses TRBV7-2 with TRBJ2-7; D unresolved. Germline V lookup: CDR1 SGHTA, CDR2 FQGNSA. This CDR3 comprises 11 residues. Trimming left V 1 base short and J 4 bases short, with 2 bases between.

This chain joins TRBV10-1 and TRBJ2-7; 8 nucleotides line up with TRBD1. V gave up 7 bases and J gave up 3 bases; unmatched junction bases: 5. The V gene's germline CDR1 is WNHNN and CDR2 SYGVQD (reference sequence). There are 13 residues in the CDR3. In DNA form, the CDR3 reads TGCGCCAGCACCACAGGGGGGTGCTACGAGCAGTACTTC. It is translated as CASTTGGCYEQYF.